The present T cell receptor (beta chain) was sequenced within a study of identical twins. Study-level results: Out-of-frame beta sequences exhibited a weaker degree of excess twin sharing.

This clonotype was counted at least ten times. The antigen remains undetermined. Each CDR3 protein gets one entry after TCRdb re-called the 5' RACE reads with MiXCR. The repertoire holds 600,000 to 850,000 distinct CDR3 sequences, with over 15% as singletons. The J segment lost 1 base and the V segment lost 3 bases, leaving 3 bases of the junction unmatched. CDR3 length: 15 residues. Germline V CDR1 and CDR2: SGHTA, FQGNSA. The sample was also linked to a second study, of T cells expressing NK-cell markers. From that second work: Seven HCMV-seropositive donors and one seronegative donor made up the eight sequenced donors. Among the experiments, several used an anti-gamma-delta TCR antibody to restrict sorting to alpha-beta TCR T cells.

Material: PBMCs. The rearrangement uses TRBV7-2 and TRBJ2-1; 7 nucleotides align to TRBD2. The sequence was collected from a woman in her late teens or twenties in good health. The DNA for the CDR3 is TGTGCCAGCAGCTTTTGGGGGGGTTCCTACAATGAGCAGTTCTTC. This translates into CASSFWGGSYNEQFF. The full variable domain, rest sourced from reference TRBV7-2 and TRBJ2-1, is GAGVSQSPSNKVTEKGKDVELRCDPISGHTALYWYRQSLGQGLEFLIYFQGNSAPDKSGLPSDRFSAERTGGSVSTLTIQRTQQEDSAVYLCASSFWGGSYNEQFFGPGTRLTVL.